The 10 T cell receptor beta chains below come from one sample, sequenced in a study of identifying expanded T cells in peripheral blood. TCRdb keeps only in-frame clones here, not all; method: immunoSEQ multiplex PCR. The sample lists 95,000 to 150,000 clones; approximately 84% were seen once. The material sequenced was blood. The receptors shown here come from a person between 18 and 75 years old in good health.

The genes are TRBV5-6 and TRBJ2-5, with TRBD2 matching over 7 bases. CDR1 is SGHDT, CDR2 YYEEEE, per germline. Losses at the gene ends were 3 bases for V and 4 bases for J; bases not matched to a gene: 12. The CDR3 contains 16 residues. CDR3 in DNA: TGTGCCAGCAGCTGGGTGCGGGGGTGGGTTGGAGAGACCCAGTACTTC. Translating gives CASSWVRGWVGETQYF.

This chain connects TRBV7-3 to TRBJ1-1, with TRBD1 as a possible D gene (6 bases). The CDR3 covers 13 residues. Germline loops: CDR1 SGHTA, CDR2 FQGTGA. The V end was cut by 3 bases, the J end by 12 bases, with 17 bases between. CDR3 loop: CASSFPGASSPFF. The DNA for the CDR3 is TGTGCCAGCAGCTTCCCAGGGGCTTCTAGTCCTTTCTTT.

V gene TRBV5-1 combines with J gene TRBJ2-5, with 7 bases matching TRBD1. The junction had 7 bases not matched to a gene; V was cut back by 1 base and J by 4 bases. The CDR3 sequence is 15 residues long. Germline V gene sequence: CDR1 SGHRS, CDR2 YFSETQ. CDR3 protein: CASSLQQDRRETQYF. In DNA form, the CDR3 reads TGCGCCAGCAGCTTGCAACAGGACAGGCGAGAGACCCAGTACTTC.

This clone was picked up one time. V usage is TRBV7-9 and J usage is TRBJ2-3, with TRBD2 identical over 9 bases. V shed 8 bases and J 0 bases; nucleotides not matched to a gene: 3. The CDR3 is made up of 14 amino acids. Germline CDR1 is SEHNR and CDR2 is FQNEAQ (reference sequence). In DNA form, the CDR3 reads TGTGCCAGCCTAGCGGGGCTTAGCACAGATACGCAGTATTTT. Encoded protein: CASLAGLSTDTQYF.

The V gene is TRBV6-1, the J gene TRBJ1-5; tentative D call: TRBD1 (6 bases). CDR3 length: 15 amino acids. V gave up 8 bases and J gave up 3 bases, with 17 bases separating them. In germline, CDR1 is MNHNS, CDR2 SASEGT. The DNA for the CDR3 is TGTGCCAGCTCGGACTCAGGGGTCTTCAATCAGCCCCAGCATTTT. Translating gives CASSDSGVFNQPQHF.

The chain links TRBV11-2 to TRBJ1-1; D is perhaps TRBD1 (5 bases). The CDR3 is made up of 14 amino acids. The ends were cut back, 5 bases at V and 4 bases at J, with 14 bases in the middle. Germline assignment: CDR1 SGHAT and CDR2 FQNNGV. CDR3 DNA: TGTGCCAGCAGCCCCCAGTGGGGGGTCACTGAAGCTTTCTTT. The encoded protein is CASSPQWGVTEAFF.

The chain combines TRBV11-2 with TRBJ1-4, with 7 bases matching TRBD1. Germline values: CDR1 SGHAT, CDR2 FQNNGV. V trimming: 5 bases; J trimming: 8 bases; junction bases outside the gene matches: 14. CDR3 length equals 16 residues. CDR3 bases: TGTGCCAGCAGCCGTCACAGGGGTGAGGTCGAGGAAAAACTGTTTTTT. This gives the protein CASSRHRGEVEEKLFF.

Here the CDR3 reads CASSTQGVGYTF. Here the CDR3 DNA reads TGCGCCAGCAGCACACAGGGTGTGGGCTACACCTTC. The chain links TRBV5-1 to TRBJ1-2; D might be TRBD1 (6 bases). The CDR3 sequence is 12 residues long. V was cut by 4 bases and J by 8 bases, with 12 bases left in between. Germline V CDR1 and CDR2: SGHRS, YFSETQ.

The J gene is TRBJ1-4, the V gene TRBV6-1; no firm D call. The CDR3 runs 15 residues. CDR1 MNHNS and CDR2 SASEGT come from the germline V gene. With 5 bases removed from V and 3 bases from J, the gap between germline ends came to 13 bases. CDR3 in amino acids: CASSTGNLANEKLFF. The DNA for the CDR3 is TGTGCCAGCAGTACGGGGAATTTAGCTAATGAAAAACTGTTTTTT.

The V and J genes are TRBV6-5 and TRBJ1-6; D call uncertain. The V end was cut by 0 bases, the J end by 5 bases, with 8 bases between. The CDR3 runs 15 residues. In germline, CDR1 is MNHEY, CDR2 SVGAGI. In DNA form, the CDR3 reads TGTGCCAGCAGTTACTCGGGCAGGAATAATTCACCCCTCCACTTT. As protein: CASSYSGRNNSPLHF.